Sequencing of this T cell receptor beta chain was carried out in a study of response to subunit inactivated influenza vaccine. Study-wide results and caveats: Each seasonal influenza vaccination recruits few new T cells, the authors suggested.

Germline V gives CDR1 DFQATT, CDR2 SNEGSKA (reference sequence). The V gene end was trimmed by 3 bases and the J gene end by 9 bases; junction bases not matched to a gene: 21. CDR3 length equals 18 residues. A single record per CDR3 protein comes from TCRdb applying MiXCR to the RT-PCR reads. The sample has around 570,000 distinct CDR3 sequences, approximately 11% seen once. Note on this clonotype: The antigen is not known.

These data are also associated with another study on T cells expressing NK-cell markers. As that report states: 5'RACE template switching with UMIs generated TCR beta cDNA. Sorted CD3+CD56-NKG2C+, CD3+CD56+NKG2C- and CD3+CD56+NKG2C+ T cells were the source of the TCR beta repertoires. The authors restricted sorting to alpha-beta TCR T cells with an anti-gamma-delta TCR antibody in several experiments.

The chain carries TRBV20-1 and TRBJ2-1; 9 positions agree with TRBD2. This clonotype was sampled from a man between 45 and 60 years old who received an inactivated influenza vaccine. This sample comprised PBMCs from blood, obtained on the day of vaccination. CDR3 in DNA: TGCAGTGCTAGCCGAATGCTAGCGGGGATCTCCTCTTATCCTGAGCAGTTCTTC. It is translated as CSASRMLAGISSYPEQFF.